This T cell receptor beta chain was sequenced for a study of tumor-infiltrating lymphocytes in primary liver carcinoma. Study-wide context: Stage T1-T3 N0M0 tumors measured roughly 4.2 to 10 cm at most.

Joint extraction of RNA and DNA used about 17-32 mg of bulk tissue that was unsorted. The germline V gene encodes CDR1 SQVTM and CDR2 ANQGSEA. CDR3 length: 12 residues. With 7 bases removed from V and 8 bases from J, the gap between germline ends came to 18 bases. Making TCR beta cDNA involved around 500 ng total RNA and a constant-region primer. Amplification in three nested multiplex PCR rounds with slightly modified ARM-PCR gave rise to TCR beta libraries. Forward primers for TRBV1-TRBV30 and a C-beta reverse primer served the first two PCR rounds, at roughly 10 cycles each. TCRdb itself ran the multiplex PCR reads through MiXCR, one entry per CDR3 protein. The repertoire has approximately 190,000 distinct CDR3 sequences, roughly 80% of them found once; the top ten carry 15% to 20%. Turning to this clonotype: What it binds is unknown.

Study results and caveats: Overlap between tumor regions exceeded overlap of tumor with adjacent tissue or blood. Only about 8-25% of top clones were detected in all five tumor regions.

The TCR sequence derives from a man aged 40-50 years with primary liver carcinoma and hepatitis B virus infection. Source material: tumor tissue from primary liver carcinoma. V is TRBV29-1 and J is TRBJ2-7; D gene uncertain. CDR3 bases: TGCAGCGCTGTGGACGTGCCCGGCAAGCAGTACTTC. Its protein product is CSAVDVPGKQYF.